The 19 T cell receptor beta chains below come from one sample, sequenced in a study of beta chain features in type 1 diabetes. Expressed TCRB transcripts were sequenced, since all the RNA that had been isolated was reverse transcribed. Using immunoSEQ multiplex PCR, the repertoire was profiled, and TCRdb retains in-frame clones only, with some absent. This sample has 300,000 to 350,000 clones; around 13% occur once, and the top ten carry roughly 6.7%. Material: central memory CD4+ T cells from blood. Source of these receptors: a man younger than 40 in good health.

About this clone itself: A far larger clone is a single base away, which makes a read error likely. CDR3 in DNA: TGTGCCAGCAGGCCTCCCGGGGGGGGACTTCAGGAGACCCAGTACTTC. Encoded protein: CASRPPGGGLQETQYF. The chain links TRBV27 to TRBJ2-5, with TRBD2 identical over 8 bases. CDR3 length: 16 residues. J lost 5 bases, V lost 6 bases, and 14 bases had no gene match. The germline CDR1 and CDR2 sequences are MNHEY and SMNVEV (reference sequence).

This clone was recorded a few times. The chain carries TRBV15 and TRBJ2-7; no definite D call. The CDR3 is made up of 13 amino acids. Looked up from germline, CDR1 is LNHNV and CDR2 is YYDKDF (reference sequence). Here the CDR3 reads CATSLAVDGRLNV. The CDR3 DNA sequence: TGTGCCACCAGCCTCGCGGTGGACGGACGTTTGAACGTC.

This clone occurred a few times. The rearrangement uses TRBV5-1 and TRBJ1-1; D is unclear. The V gene's germline CDR1 is SGHRS and CDR2 YFSETQ. The CDR3 is 13 amino acids. V gave up 0 bases and J gave up 3 bases, with 6 bases separating them. CDR3 DNA: TGCGCCAGCAGCTTGGTTGAACACACTGAAGCTTTCTTT. Its translation: CASSLVEHTEAFF.

The rearrangement links TRBV6-4 to TRBJ2-7; 10 bases align to TRBD2. Trimming cost V 1 base and J 2 bases; bases outside gene matches: 8. Germline CDR1 reads MRHNA; CDR2 reads SNTAGT. The CDR3 has 17 residues. CDR3 sequence: CASSDFGEREGPYEQYV. CDR3 DNA sequence: TGTGCCAGCAGTGACTTTGGGGAGCGGGAGGGCCCCTACGAGCAGTACGTC.

This clone was counted a few times. The chain combines TRBV7-2 with TRBJ2-2; perhaps TRBD1 as D (5 bases). This CDR3 contains 14 residues. Between the trimmed V and J ends, which lost 1 base and 4 bases, there was a span of 7 bases. CDR1 and CDR2 from the germline V gene are SGHTA and FQGNSA. The CDR3 DNA is TGTGCCAGCAGCTTAGGACAGCTCACCGGGGAGCTGTTTTTT. Protein: CASSLGQLTGELFF.

This chain uses TRBV19 with TRBJ1-4; unclear D gene. This CDR3 is 17 amino acids long. V was pared by 8 bases and J by 4 bases, with 23 bases between. Germline V gene lookup returns CDR1 LNHDA and CDR2 SQIVND (reference sequence). The chain's CDR3 is CASPDPGSLEGNEKLFF. CDR3 nucleotide sequence: TGTGCCAGTCCCGACCCCGGGTCTCTAGAGGGTAATGAAAAACTGTTTTTT. Together with reference TRBV19 and TRBJ1-4, the CDR3 gives the full variable domain: DGGITQSPKYLFRKEGQNVTLSCEQNLNHDAMYWYRQDPGQGLRLIYYSQIVNDFQKGDIAEGYSVSREKKESFPLTVTSAQKNPTAFYLCASPDPGSLEGNEKLFFGSGTQLSVL.

J is TRBJ2-3 and V is TRBV6-1; tentative D call: TRBD1 (5 bases). The CDR3 runs to 15 residues. Deletions cut 2 bases from V and 0 bases from J, with 9 bases between. Germline V CDR1 and CDR2: MNHNS, SASEGT. For the CDR3, the DNA is TGTGCCAGCAGTGAACAGGGCCCTAGCACAGATACGCAGTATTTT. Its translation is CASSEQGPSTDTQYF.

The rearrangement uses TRBV18 and TRBJ1-1, with 7 positions matching TRBD1. The V segment lost 1 base and the J segment 5 bases; nucleotides outside the gene matches: 13. The CDR3 is 17 residues long. Per germline, CDR1 KGHSH and CDR2 LQKENI. The CDR3 here is CASSPRSPGGGWTEAFF. The CDR3 region has the DNA TGTGCCAGCTCACCACGGTCGCCAGGGGGAGGATGGACTGAAGCTTTCTTT. The variable domain in full, completed from reference TRBV18 and TRBJ1-1, reads NAGVMQNPRHLVRRRGQEARLRCSPMKGHSHVYWYRQLPEEGLKFMVYLQKENIIDESGMPKERFSAEFPKEGPSILRIQQVVRGDSAAYFCASSPRSPGGGWTEAFFGQGTRLTVV.

Only a few counts were recorded for this clone. The chain carries TRBV7-3 and TRBJ2-2; D not certain. CDR3 length equals 15 residues. CDR1 and CDR2 (germline): SGHTA, FQGTGA. V gave up 5 bases and J gave up 0 bases, with 10 bases separating them. The CDR3 spells CASSPKGSNTGELFF. The CDR3 region has the DNA TGTGCCAGCAGCCCCAAGGGATCGAACACCGGGGAGCTGTTTTTT.

This clone was recorded at least ten times. This rearrangement joins TRBV28 to TRBJ2-1; D gene ambiguous. The CDR3 is 14 amino acids. Germline values: CDR1 MDHEN, CDR2 SYDVKM. Trimming cost V 3 bases and J 3 bases, with 9 bases left between them. CDR3 DNA sequence: TGTGCCAGCAGTTTGGGTAATTACTACAATGAGCAGTTCTTC. Amino acids: CASSLGNYYNEQFF. Together with reference TRBV28 and TRBJ2-1, the CDR3 gives the full variable domain: DVKVTQSSRYLVKRTGEKVFLECVQDMDHENMFWYRQDPGLGLRLIYFSYDVKMKEKGDIPEGYSVSREKKERFSLILESASTNQTSMYLCASSLGNYYNEQFFGPGTRLTVL.

The V gene is TRBV10-1, the J gene TRBJ2-7, with D unresolved. Deletions cut 7 bases from V and 0 bases from J, with 16 bases between. CDR1 and CDR2 from the germline V gene are WNHNN and SYGVQD (reference sequence). CDR3 length: 15 residues. The CDR3: CASTPWRWVSYEQYV. The CDR3 DNA is TGCGCCAGCACCCCCTGGCGGTGGGTCTCCTACGAGCAGTACGTC.

V usage is TRBV7-9 and J usage is TRBJ2-6; either TRBD1 or TRBD2 may supply D (6 bases each). Germline CDR1 and CDR2: SEHNR and FQNEAQ (reference sequence). The germline V and J ends were trimmed by 5 bases and 0 bases, with 14 bases remaining between them. The CDR3 contains 17 residues. CDR3 sequence (DNA): TGTGCCAGCAGCCTTAGGGGGGCGATCTCTGGGGCCAACGTCCTGACTTTC. Translation: CASSLRGAISGANVLTF.

The chain combines TRBV6-5 with TRBJ1-1; D is ambiguous. Germline values: CDR1 MNHEY, CDR2 SVGAGI. This CDR3 spans 10 amino acids. Trimming removed 6 bases at V and 6 bases at J, with 5 bases between. CDR3 residues: CASRFPEAFF. DNA for the CDR3: TGTGCCAGCAGGTTCCCTGAAGCTTTCTTT.

The chain employs TRBV7-2 and TRBJ2-7; D perhaps matches TRBD1 (6 bases). The V gene's germline CDR1 is SGHTA and CDR2 FQGNSA. The CDR3 sequence is 14 residues long. V was cut by 2 bases and J by 2 bases, with 10 bases left in between. The CDR3 sequence: CASSLNPGAYEQYF. In DNA, the CDR3 is TGTGCCAGCAGCTTAAACCCAGGGGCCTACGAGCAGTACTTC. Variable domain in full (rest from reference TRBV7-2 and TRBJ2-7): GAGVSQSPSNKVTEKGKDVELRCDPISGHTALYWYRQSLGQGLEFLIYFQGNSAPDKSGLPSDRFSAERTGGSVSTLTIQRTQQEDSAVYLCASSLNPGAYEQYFGPGTRLTVT.

The chain links TRBV11-2 to TRBJ1-1; no firm D call. V was pared by 4 bases and J by 1 base, with 4 bases between. The germline gives CDR1 SGHAT, CDR2 FQNNGV. The CDR3 totals 12 residues. As DNA, the CDR3 is TGTGCCAGCAGCTCAGAGAACACTGAAGCTTTCTTT. It yields the protein CASSSENTEAFF.

The chain uses TRBV5-1 and TRBJ1-6; D is unclear. Trimming removed 4 bases at V and 8 bases at J, with 25 bases between. CDR1 and CDR2 from the germline V gene are SGHRS and YFSETQ. The CDR3 sequence is 18 residues long. The CDR3 nucleotides are TGCGCCAGCAGCCGTTGGCGGTCGGAGGATAGGCAGTATTCACCCCTCCACTTT. Amino acid sequence: CASSRWRSEDRQYSPLHF.

This chain links TRBV11-3 with TRBJ2-7; tentatively, D is TRBD1 (6 bases). Germline V CDR1 and CDR2: SGHNT, YENEEA. Trimming removed 6 bases at V and 6 bases at J, with 15 bases between. The CDR3 extends over 13 amino acids. The DNA of the CDR3 is TGTGCCAGCAGTCGAACAGGGTCGTCCGAGCAGTACTTC. It codes for CASSRTGSSEQYF.

This clone was picked up a small number of times. The V and J genes are TRBV19 and TRBJ2-7; no clear D. V was clipped by 4 bases and J by 3 bases, with 7 bases between them. This CDR3 comprises 12 residues. CDR1 is LNHDA, CDR2 SQIVND, per germline (reference sequence). DNA for the CDR3: TGTGCCAGTAGTAAGGTCGGCTACGAGCAGTACTTC. Translated, it gives CASSKVGYEQYF.

This clone came up a few times. V and J are TRBV12-2 and TRBJ1-6. TRBV12-2 is a pseudogene segment. The CDR3 length is 19 residues. CDR3 region: CASRHPRRGTVSYNSPLHF. The DNA for the CDR3 is TGTGCAAGTCGGCATCCCCGGCGGGGCACTGTCTCCTATAATTCACCCCTCCACTTT.